Sequencing of this T cell receptor (beta chain) was carried out in a study of CD4 T cells in relation to SARS-CoV-2 and coronaviruses. Study-wide context: Negative control cultures got HIV-1 Nef peptides or no peptide. General study results and limits: In approximately 71% of donors, memory CD4+ clonotypes crossrecognized SARS-CoV-2 and at least one common cold coronavirus spike. SARS-CoV-2-driven expansion was significantly weaker in crossreactive than monoreactive clones.

CD4+ T cells from unexposed donors were obtained before the COVID-19 pandemic (2011-2018). CD4+ T cells were isolated from the cells after 10 days of culture. Testing used SARS-CoV-2 S/N and four cold-coronavirus spikes on unexposed-donor CD4+ T cells, cells permitting. Only in-frame clones appear in the TCRdb table, and some are missing; sequencing was by immunoSEQ multiplex PCR. The sample gives 20,000 or so clones, over 75% of which show up once; under 20% is in the top ten. This clone was seen just once. What it binds is not known. The CDR3 contains 15 residues. The germline V gene has CDR1 MNHNY and CDR2 SVGAGI (reference sequence). Trimming cost V 6 bases and J 2 bases; bases outside gene matches: 9.

The sequence was obtained from a human donor in good health. The J gene is TRBJ2-7, the V gene TRBV6-6, with 8 bases fitting TRBD1. Sequenced input: CD4+ T cells from PBMCs, cultured in vitro. CDR3 bases: TGTGCCAGCAGAGCTGGACAGGGAGAGACCTACGAGCAGTACTTC. This encodes CASRAGQGETYEQYF.